This T cell receptor beta chain was found in a study of shared clonotypes between healthy human individuals. Study background: The cohort comprised a couple of women and three men. Their ages spanned 18 to 49 years. Whole-study findings and limits: It was observed that 4% to 6% of naive CD4 clonotypes were shared across a few donors.

This CDR3 has 13 residues. V was shortened by 5 bases and J by 5 bases, with 11 bases between the two germline ends. Germline CDR1 PRHDT, CDR2 FYEKMQ (reference sequence). Positively selected for CCR7, the CD45RO-negative cells used as naive CD8 cells excluded terminally differentiated effector memory CD45RA+ cells. The table came from immunoSEQ multiplex PCR; TCRdb's copy has only in-frame clones and leaves some out. The sample lists roughly 890,000 clones, roughly 92% occurring once. Details on this clone: What it recognizes is unknown.

Sequenced sample: naive CD8+ T cells sorted from blood. The TCR was taken from a man younger than 45 in good health. The gene calls are TRBV13 and TRBJ2-3; D is unclear. The CDR3 DNA sequence: TGTGCCAGCAGCGCCCTGAAGGGAGATACGCAGTATTTT. Its translation is CASSALKGDTQYF.